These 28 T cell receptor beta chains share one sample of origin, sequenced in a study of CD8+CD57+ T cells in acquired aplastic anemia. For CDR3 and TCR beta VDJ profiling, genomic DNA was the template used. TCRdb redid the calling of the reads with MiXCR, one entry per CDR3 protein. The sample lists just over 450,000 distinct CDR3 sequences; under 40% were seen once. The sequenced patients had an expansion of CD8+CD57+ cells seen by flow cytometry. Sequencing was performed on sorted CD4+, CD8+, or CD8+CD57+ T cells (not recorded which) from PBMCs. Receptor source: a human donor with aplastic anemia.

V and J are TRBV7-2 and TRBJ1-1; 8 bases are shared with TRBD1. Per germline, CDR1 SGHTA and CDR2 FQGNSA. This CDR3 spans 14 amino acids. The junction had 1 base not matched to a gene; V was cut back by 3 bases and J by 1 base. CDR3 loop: CASSFTGGNTEAFF. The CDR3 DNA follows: TGTGCCAGCAGCTTTACAGGGGGGAACACTGAAGCTTTCTTT.

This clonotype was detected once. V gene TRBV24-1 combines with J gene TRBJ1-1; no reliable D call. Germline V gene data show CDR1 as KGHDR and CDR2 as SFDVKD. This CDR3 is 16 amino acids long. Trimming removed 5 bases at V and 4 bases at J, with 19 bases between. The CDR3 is CATSARTSRPGTEAFF. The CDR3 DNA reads TGTGCCACCAGTGCTAGAACATCCCGGCCGGGCACTGAAGCTTTCTTT.

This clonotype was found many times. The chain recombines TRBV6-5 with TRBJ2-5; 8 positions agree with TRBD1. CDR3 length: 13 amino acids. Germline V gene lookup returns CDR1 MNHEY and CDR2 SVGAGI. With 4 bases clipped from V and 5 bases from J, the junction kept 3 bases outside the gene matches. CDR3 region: CASSSGQGETQYF. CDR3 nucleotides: TGTGCCAGCAGTTCCGGACAGGGTGAGACCCAGTACTTC.

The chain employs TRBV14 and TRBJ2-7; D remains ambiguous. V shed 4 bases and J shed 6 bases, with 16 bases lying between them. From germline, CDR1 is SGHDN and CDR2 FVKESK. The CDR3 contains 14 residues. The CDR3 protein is CASSRRGYLSEQYF. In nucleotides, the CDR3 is TGTGCCAGCAGCCGTAGAGGTTACCTCTCCGAGCAGTACTTC.

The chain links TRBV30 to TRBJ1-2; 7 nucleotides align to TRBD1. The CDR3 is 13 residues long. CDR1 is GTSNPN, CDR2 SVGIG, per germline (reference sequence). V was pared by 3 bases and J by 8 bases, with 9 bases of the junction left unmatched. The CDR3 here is CAWRTGLTWGYTF. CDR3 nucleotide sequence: TGTGCCTGGAGGACAGGGCTCACTTGGGGCTACACCTTC.

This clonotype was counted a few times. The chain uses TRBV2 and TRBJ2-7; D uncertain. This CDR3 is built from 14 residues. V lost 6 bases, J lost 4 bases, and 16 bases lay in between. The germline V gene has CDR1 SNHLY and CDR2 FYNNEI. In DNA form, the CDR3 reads TGTGCCAGCAGGGTTGCCAGAAAATATTACGAGCAGTACTTC. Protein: CASRVARKYYEQYF. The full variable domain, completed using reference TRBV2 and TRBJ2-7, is EPEVTQTPSHQVTQMGQEVILRCVPISNHLYFYWYRQILGQKVEFLVSFYNNEISEKSEIFDDQFSVERPDGSNFTLKIRSTKLEDSAMYFCASRVARKYYEQYFGPGTRLTVT.

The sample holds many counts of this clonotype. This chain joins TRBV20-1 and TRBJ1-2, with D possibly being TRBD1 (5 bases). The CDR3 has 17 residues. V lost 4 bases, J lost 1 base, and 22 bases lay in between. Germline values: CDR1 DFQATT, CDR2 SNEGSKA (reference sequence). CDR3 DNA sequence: TGCAGTGCTACTACAGTGGGATTGGGGGATTATAACTATGGCTACACCTTC. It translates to CSATTVGLGDYNYGYTF.

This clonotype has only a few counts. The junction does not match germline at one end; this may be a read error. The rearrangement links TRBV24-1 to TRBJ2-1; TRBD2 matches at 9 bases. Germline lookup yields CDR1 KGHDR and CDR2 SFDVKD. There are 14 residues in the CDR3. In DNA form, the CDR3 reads TGTGCCAGCAGTTTGCGGGAGGGCCGTCATGAGCAGTTCTTC. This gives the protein CASSLREGRHEQFF.

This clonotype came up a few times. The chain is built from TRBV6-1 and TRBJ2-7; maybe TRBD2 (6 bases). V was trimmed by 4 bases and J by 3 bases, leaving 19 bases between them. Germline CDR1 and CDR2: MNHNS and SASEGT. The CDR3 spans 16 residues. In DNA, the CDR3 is TGTGCCAGCAGTGCCCTTGGGGGGTTCGATCTCTACGAGCAGTACTTC. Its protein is CASSALGGFDLYEQYF.

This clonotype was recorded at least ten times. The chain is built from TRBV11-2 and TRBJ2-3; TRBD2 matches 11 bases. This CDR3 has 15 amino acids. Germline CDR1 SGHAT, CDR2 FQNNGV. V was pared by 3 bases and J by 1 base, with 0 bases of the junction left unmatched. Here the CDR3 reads CASSLTSGGTDTQYF. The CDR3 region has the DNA TGTGCCAGCAGCTTGACTAGCGGGGGCACAGATACGCAGTATTTT.

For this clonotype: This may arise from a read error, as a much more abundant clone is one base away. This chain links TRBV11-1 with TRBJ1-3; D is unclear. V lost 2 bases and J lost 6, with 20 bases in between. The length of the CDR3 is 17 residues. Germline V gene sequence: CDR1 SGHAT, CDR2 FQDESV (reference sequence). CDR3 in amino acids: CASSLSTRRSRANTIYF. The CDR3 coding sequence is TGTGCCAGCAGCTTATCAACGCGGCGTAGTCGGGCAAACACCATATATTTT.

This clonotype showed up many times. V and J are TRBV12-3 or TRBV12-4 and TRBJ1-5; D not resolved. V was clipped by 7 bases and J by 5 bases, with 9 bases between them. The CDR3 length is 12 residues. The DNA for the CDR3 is TGTGCCAGCACCGCCCGGTATCAGCCCCAGCATTTT. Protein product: CASTARYQPQHF.

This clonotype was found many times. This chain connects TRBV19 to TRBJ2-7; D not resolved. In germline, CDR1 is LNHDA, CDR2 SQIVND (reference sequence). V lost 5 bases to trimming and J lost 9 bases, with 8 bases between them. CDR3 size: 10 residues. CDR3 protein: CASSFCGQYF. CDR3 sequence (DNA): TGTGCCAGTAGTTTTTGTGGGCAGTACTTC.

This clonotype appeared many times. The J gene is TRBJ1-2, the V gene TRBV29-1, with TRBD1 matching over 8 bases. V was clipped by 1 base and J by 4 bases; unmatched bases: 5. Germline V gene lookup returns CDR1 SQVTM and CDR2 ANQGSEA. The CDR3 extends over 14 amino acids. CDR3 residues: CSVEAYDRGYGYTF. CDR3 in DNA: TGCAGCGTTGAAGCGTACGACAGGGGCTATGGCTACACCTTC.

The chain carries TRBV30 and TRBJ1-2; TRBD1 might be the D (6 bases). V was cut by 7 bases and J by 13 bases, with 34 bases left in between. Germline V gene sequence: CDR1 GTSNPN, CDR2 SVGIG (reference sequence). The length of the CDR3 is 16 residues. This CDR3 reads CALIRTVPGPPGLLTF. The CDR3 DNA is TGTGCCTTAATACGGACAGTTCCAGGACCCCCCGGTCTCCTCACCTTC.

The CDR3 DNA reads TGTGCCAGCAGTGCTGGCGGGACCGCGGGCGAGCAGTACTTC. Protein product: CASSAGGTAGEQYF. V gene TRBV6-4 combines with J gene TRBJ2-7, with a tentative D call TRBD2 (6 bases). This CDR3 contains 14 residues. The germline gives CDR1 MRHNA, CDR2 SNTAGT. Trimming left V 4 bases short and J 6 bases short, with 16 bases between.

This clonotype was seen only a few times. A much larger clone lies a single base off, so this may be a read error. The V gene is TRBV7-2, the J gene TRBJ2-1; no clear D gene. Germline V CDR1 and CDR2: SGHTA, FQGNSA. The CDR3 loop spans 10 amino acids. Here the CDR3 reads CASSPNGQFF. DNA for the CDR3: TGTGCCAGCAGCCCTAATGGGCAGTTCTTC.

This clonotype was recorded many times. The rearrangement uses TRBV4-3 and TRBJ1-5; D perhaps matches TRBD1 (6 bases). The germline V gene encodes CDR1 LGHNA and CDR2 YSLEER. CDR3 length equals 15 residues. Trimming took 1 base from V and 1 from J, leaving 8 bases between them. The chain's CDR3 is CASSQVQGSNQPQHF. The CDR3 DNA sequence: TGCGCCAGCAGCCAAGTACAGGGAAGCAATCAGCCCCAGCATTTT.

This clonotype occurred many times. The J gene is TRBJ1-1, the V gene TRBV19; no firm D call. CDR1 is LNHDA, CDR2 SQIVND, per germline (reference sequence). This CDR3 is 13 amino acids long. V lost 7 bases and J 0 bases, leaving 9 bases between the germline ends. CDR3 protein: CASMNRMNTEAFF. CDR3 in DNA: TGTGCCAGTATGAACCGAATGAACACTGAAGCTTTCTTT.

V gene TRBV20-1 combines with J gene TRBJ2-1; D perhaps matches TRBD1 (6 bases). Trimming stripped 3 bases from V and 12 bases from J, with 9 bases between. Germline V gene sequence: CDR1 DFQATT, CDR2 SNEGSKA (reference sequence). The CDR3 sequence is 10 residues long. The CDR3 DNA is TGCAGTGCTAGTTCCAGGGGGCAGTTCTTC. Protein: CSASSRGQFF.

CDR3 nucleotides: TGTGCCAGCAGCTTGGCCGGATTAGCCCTACCCTACGAGCAGTACTTC. Its protein is CASSLAGLALPYEQYF. The chain is built from TRBV5-8 and TRBJ2-7, with D unresolved. The CDR3 consists of 16 residues. Trimming stripped 0 bases from V and 2 bases from J, with 15 bases between. Germline CDR1 reads SGHTS; CDR2 reads YDEGEE.

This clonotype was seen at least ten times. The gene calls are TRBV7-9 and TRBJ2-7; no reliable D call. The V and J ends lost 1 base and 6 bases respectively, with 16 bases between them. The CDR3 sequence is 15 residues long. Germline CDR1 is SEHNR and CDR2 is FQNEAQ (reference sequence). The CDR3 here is CASSLDLGLVSEQYF. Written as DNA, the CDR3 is TGTGCCAGCAGCTTAGATTTAGGGCTAGTCTCCGAGCAGTACTTC. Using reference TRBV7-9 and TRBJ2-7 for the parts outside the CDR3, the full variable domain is DTGVSQNPRHKITKRGQNVTFRCDPISEHNRLYWYRQTLGQGPEFLTYFQNEAQLEKSRLLSDRFSAERPKGSFSTLEIQRTEQGDSAMYLCASSLDLGLVSEQYFGPGTRLTVT.

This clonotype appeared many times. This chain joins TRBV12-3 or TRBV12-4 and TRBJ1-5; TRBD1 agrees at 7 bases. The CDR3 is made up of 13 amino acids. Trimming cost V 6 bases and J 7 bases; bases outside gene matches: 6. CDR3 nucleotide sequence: TGTGCCAGCAGAGCAGGGGGTGGGCAGCCCCAGCATTTT. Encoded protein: CASRAGGGQPQHF.

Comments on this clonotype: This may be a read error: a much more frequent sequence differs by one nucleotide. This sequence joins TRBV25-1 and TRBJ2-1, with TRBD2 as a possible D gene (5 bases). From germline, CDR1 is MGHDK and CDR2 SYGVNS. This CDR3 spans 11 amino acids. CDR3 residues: CANSSRGEQFF. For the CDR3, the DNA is TGTGCCAACAGTAGCCGGGGAGAGCAGTTCTTC.

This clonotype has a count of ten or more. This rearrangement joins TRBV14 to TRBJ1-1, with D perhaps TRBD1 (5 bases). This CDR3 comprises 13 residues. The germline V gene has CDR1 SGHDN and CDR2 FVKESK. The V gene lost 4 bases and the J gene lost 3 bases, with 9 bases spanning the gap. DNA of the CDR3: TGTGCCAGCAGCCGGACAATGGACACTGAAGCTTTCTTT. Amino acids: CASSRTMDTEAFF.

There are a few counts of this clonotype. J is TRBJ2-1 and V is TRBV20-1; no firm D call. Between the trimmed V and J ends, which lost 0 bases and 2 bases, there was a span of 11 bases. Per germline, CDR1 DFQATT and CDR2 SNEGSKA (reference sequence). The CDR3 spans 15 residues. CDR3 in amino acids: CSARDPIETYNEQFF. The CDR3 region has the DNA TGCAGTGCTAGAGACCCCATAGAGACCTACAATGAGCAGTTCTTC.

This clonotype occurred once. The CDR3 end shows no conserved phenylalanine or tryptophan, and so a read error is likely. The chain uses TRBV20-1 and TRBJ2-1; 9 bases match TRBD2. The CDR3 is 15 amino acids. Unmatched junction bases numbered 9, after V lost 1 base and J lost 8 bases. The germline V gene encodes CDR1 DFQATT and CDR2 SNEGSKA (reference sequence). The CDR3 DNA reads TGCAGTGCTAGAGGGTTAGCGGGAGATAGGGATGAGCAGTTCATC. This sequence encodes CSARGLAGDRDEQFI.

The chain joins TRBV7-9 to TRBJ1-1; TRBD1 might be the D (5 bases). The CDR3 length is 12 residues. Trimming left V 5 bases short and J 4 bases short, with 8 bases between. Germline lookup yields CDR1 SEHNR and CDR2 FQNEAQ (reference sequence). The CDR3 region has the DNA TGTGCCAGCAGCGAGGGGAGCACTGAAGCTTTCTTT. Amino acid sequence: CASSEGSTEAFF.